This T cell receptor beta chain was observed in a study of Graves' ophthalmopathy and Graves' hyperthyroidism (dated 2018 in TCRdb). A note on the overall study: Peripheral blood samples were taken at the time of initial diagnosis, before any treatment was given. To explore V-J signatures that distinguish ophthalmopathy from hyperthyroidism, a discovery set of about a hundred patients was enrolled, made up of about 40 with ophthalmopathy and roughly 55 with stable hyperthyroidism. The study used signatures of the TCR beta repertoire to tell Graves' ophthalmopathy apart from Graves' hyperthyroidism and to predict which patients would progress to ophthalmopathy. An independent validation cohort comprised 18 hyperthyroidism patients and some 16 patients who later progressed from hyperthyroidism to ophthalmopathy. The 100 discovery patients were divided at random into training and test sets in a 7:3 ratio. T-cell repertoires of thyroid tissue and blood were compared in six or seven hyperthyroidism patients. Following sampling, methimazole starting at 30 mg daily was administered to hyperthyroidism patients, and high-dose intravenous methylprednisolone was administered to ophthalmopathy patients. In total, over 130 blood samples were TCR-sequenced: 40 to 45 ophthalmopathy, 75 hyperthyroidism and approximately 17 hyperthyroidism-to-ophthalmopathy patients.

This clonotype was counted ten times or more. The clone's antigen remains unknown. No much larger clone exists at a distance of one base, and base qualities are not known. Stable hyperthyroidism was defined as no progression to ophthalmopathy within 18 months of follow-up. Hyperthyroidism patients were newly diagnosed, with disease duration under 2 months, and aged 18 to 65 years. Patients with other autoimmune diseases, uncontrolled infections, pregnancy or lactation were excluded. Clinical symptoms, serum thyroxine, TRAb, thyroid ultrasound and orbital computed tomography formed the basis of the diagnosis. PBMCs were isolated from more than 9 ml of fresh peripheral blood by Ficoll-Paque density gradient centrifugation. Total RNA was extracted using Trizol reagent, and RNA quality was checked on an Agilent 2100 Bioanalyzer. From V the trimming removes 0 bases and from J it removes 5 bases, while the gene matches leave 5 bases of the junction unaccounted for. Its CDR3 holds 15 amino acids, cysteine through phenylalanine. Only CDR3 DNA is held: 45 bases, read in frame from base 1. CDR1 and CDR2 (SGHDN, FVKESK) derive from the germline V gene.

Findings and caveats that apply to the study as a whole: Sample size was not statistically predetermined, and group allocation was not concealed from the investigators. In cross-validation, the 13-signature model distinguished ophthalmopathy from stable hyperthyroidism with approximately 88% sensitivity and just under 84% specificity, and in the test set the corresponding values were around 80% and 75%. In validation, the model predicted ophthalmopathy progression with 55% to 71% sensitivity and 72% to 80% specificity; eleven to twelve predicted patients were CT-confirmed with GO in a median of roughly 6.8 months. Most of the expanded thyroid clonotypes with a frequency above 0.001 were also detected in blood, and it was suggested that the thyroid immune response may be reflected by blood repertoires.

TCR beta CDR3 regions were amplified from RNA transcripts for repertoire sequencing. HTBI primers and the Qiagen OneStep RT-PCR kit were used in a first-round RT-PCR, which was followed by a second-round multiplex PCR, size selection and purification. Libraries were sequenced on an Illumina HiSeq2000 using paired-end 100 bp reads. The original methods were these. SOAPnuke was used to process the reads, removing any read that contained adapters or uncalled bases, had a mean Phred below 15, or lacked an exact match to the constant primer or identifier. COPE v1.2.5 was used to merge the high-quality paired reads. Clonotypes were defined as unique nucleotide sequences and were aligned to IMGT TRB V, D and J references using MiTCR v1.1. The analysis was limited to V-J combinations with a frequency above 0.0001, which together covered about 99% of repertoires. A TCR clonal expansion and chaos score per V-J combination was defined as the ratio of F50 clonal expansion to chaos observed in the TCRdist matrix. Features were reduced by Welch's t-statistics and random forest to over ten V-J combinations, which fed a naive Bayes classifier. The similarity between thyroid and blood repertoires was quantified using the Morisita-Horn index. The raw public reads went through TCRdb reprocessing: fastp at Q25, MiXCR clone calling, in-frame beta chains kept. Every CDR3 protein is listed once, alongside the most common genes and DNA of its rows. TCRdb's processing, not the authors' own work, is the source of the V and J calls. For this sample the table gives hundreds of thousands of distinct CDR3 sequences, of which around 21% were detected only once. Together, the top ten hold 2.5% to 3.5% of the sample.

The sequenced material came from peripheral blood. The TCR comes from a woman aged 18-35 years with stable Graves' hyperthyroidism. Donor details come from another sample of the same person, matched by shared clones. Recombination joined TRBV14 with TRBJ2-5, and 8 junction bases match TRBD1. The CDR3 reads as follows: CASSQDRQGRETQYF. The sequence in DNA is TGTGCCAGCAGCCAAGATCGACAGGGGAGGGAGACCCAGTACTTC.